This entry lists 6 T cell receptor beta chains sequenced from one sample in a study of blood T cell repertoires in COVID-19. The data were produced by immunoSEQ multiplex PCR, yet TCRdb's version contains in-frame clones alone and is incomplete. The sample contains about 170,000 clones, approximately 84% of which appear only once. What was sequenced was peripheral blood. All receptors derive from a man in his 70s with active or convalescent COVID-19.

V and J are TRBV28 and TRBJ2-3; perhaps TRBD2 as D (5 bases). The length of the CDR3 is 14 residues. Germline values: CDR1 MDHEN, CDR2 SYDVKM. Trimming took 6 bases from V and 1 from J, leaving 11 bases between them. The CDR3 reads CASSRRLRTDTQYF. The CDR3 DNA sequence: TGTGCCAGCAGCCGTAGACTACGCACAGATACGCAGTATTTT.

This chain uses TRBV18 with TRBJ1-4; TRBD1 agrees at 8 bases. The CDR3 totals 15 residues. The germline gives CDR1 KGHSH, CDR2 LQKENI. V lost 5 bases, J lost 7 bases, and 9 bases stayed unmatched. CDR3: CASSSRQGKGEKLFF. The CDR3 region has the DNA TGTGCCAGCTCAAGTCGACAGGGGAAAGGTGAAAAACTGTTTTTT. The full variable domain, rest sourced from reference TRBV18 and TRBJ1-4, is NAGVMQNPRHLVRRRGQEARLRCSPMKGHSHVYWYRQLPEEGLKFMVYLQKENIIDESGMPKERFSAEFPKEGPSILRIQQVVRGDSAAYFCASSSRQGKGEKLFFGSGTQLSVL.

V gene TRBV9 combines with J gene TRBJ2-2; 14 nucleotides align to TRBD2. Germline V gene data show CDR1 as SGDLS and CDR2 as YYNGEE. The V segment lost 4 bases and the J segment 6 bases; nucleotides outside the gene matches: 11. The CDR3 loop spans 18 amino acids. The CDR3 sequence is CASSSRLAGGARPGELFF. CDR3 sequence (DNA): TGTGCCAGCAGCAGCCGACTAGCGGGGGGGGCCCGACCCGGGGAGCTGTTTTTT. Using reference TRBV9 and TRBJ2-2 for the parts outside the CDR3, the full variable domain is DSGVTQTPKHLITATGQRVTLRCSPRSGDLSVYWYQQSLDQGLQFLIQYYNGEERAKGNILERFSAQQFPDLHSELNLSSLELGDSALYFCASSSRLAGGARPGELFFGEGSRLTVL.

The V and J genes are TRBV5-1 and TRBJ2-6; TRBD1 agrees at 10 bases. The trim removed 3 bases at V and 1 base at J, leaving 4 bases unmatched. This CDR3 contains 17 residues. Germline V gives CDR1 SGHRS, CDR2 YFSETQ. The CDR3 DNA follows: TGCGCCAGCAGCTCCTTGGACAGGGGGTCTGGGGCCAACGTCCTGACTTTC. Protein product: CASSSLDRGSGANVLTF. The full variable domain, completed using reference TRBV5-1 and TRBJ2-6, is KAGVTQTPRYLIKTRGQQVTLSCSPISGHRSVSWYQQTPGQGLQFLFEYFSETQRNKGNFPGRFSGRQFSNSRSEMNVSTLELGDSALYLCASSSLDRGSGANVLTFGAGSRLTVL.

This clone was detected a few times. The chain recombines TRBV7-3 with TRBJ2-3; the match to TRBD2 covers 8 bases. CDR1 and CDR2 from the germline V gene are SGHTA and FQGTGA. There are 19 residues in the CDR3. J was trimmed by 4 bases and V by 0 bases; bases with no gene match: 15. For the CDR3, the DNA is TGTGCCAGCAGCTTAACGGGGGTAGCGGGACTGAGTGGGGCAGATACGCAGTATTTT. This codes for CASSLTGVAGLSGADTQYF.

The chain recombines TRBV5-8 with TRBJ1-1; TRBD1 matches at 9 bases. Germline assignment: CDR1 SGHTS and CDR2 YDEGEE. The CDR3 has 14 residues. V trimming: 0 bases; J trimming: 4 bases; junction bases outside the gene matches: 1. CDR3 in DNA: TGTGCCAGCAGCTTGGTGGACAGGGGCACTGAAGCTTTCTTT. Amino acids: CASSLVDRGTEAFF.